This TCR beta chain was found in a study of T cell responses to AZD1222 COVID-19 vaccine. Overall study: Researchers grouped second doses given at about 4 or about 12 weeks into one pool. Overall study findings and caveats: Targets within unmutated variant regions were reportedly found for nearly half of spike-specific TCRs. Donors in the cohort were predominantly white British and more often female, and clonal diversity was possibly underestimated.

The table came from immunoSEQ multiplex PCR; TCRdb's copy has only in-frame clones and leaves some out. The sample consists of 25,000 to 35,000 clones, roughly 92% of them appearing once. The CDR3 contains 13 residues. V gave up 1 base and J gave up 4 bases, with 7 bases separating them. Germline V lookup: CDR1 KGHSY, CDR2 FQNENV. As to this clone: Its matching antigen is unknown.

The J gene is TRBJ1-1, the V gene TRBV16; D is ambiguous. The source of this sequence is an adult in good health. The sample in question was peripheral blood, obtained on day 0 of AZD1222 vaccination. In nucleotides, the CDR3 is TGTGCCAGCAGCCAATTAGGAGCCACTGAAGCTTTCTTT. Protein product: CASSQLGATEAFF. Together with reference TRBV16 and TRBJ1-1, the CDR3 gives the full variable domain: GEEVAQTPKHLVRGEGQKAKLYCAPIKGHSYVFWYQQVLKNEFKFLISFQNENVFDETGMPKERFSAKCLPNSPCSLEIQATKLEDSAVYFCASSQLGATEAFFGQGTRLTVV.